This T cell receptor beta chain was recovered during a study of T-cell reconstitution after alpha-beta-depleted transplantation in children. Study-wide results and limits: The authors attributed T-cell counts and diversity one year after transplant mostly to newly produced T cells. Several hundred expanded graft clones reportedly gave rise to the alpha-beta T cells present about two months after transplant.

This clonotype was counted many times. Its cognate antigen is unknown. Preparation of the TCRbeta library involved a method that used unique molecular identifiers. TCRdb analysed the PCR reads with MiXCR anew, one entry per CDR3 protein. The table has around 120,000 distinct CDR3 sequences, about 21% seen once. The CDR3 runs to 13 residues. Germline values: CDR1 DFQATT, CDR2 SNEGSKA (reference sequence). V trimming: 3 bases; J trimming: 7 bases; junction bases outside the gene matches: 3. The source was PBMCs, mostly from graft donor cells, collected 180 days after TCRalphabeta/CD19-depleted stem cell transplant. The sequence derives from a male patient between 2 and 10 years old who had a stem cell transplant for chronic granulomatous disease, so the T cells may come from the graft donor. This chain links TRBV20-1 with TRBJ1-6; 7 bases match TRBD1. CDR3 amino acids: CSARDRSNSPLHF. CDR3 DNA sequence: TGCAGTGCTAGGGACAGGTCCAATTCACCCCTCCACTTT.